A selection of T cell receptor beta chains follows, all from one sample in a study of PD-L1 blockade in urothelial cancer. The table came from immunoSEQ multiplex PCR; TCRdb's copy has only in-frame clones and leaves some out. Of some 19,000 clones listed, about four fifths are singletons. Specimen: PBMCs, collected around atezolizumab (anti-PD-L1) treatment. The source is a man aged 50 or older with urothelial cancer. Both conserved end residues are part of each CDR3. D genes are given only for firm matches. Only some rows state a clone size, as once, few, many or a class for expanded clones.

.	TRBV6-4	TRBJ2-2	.	CASSSGNTGELFF	TGTGCCAGCAGTAGCGGGAACACCGGGGAGCTGTTTTTT
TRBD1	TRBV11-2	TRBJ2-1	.	CASSLRDRKWKVHNEQFF	TGTGCCAGCAGCTTGAGGGACAGAAAGTGGAAGGTACACAATGAGCAGTTCTTC
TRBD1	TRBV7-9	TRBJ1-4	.	CASSPGTVGGTNEKLFF	TGTGCCAGCAGCCCCGGGACAGTCGGGGGAACTAATGAAAAACTGTTTTTT
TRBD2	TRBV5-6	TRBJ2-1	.	CASSGGGTYNEQFF	TGTGCCAGCAGCGGCGGGGGGACATACAATGAGCAGTTCTTC
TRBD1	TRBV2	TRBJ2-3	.	CASRERGPTQYF	TGTGCCAGCAGGGAAAGGGGGCCTACGCAGTATTTT
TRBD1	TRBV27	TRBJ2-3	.	CASSLGTGSGWRDTQYF	TGTGCCAGCAGTTTAGGGACAGGGAGTGGGTGGAGGGATACGCAGTATTTT
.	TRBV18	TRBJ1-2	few	CASSPQDGGYTF	TGTGCCAGCTCACCACAAGATGGCGGCTACACCTTC
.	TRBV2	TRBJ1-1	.	CASTGERVLGTEAFF	TGTGCCAGCACCGGGGAGCGGGTCCTGGGCACTGAAGCTTTCTTT
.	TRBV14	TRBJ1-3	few	CASSQDRGTGNTIYF	TGTGCCAGCAGCCAAGACAGGGGAACTGGAAACACCATATATTTT
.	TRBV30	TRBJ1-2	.	CAWRRGGYTF	TGTGCCTGGAGGAGGGGGGGCTACACCTTC
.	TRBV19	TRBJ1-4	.	CASSIFRGEKLFF	TGTGCCAGTAGTATCTTCCGGGGTGAAAAACTGTTTTTT
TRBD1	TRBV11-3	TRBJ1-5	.	CASSSKKGTASNQPQHF	TGTGCCAGCAGCTCAAAAAAAGGGACAGCTAGCAATCAGCCCCAGCATTTT
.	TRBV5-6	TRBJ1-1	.	CASSLDSWQVLEAFF	TGTGCCAGCAGCTTGGATTCATGGCAGGTCCTCGAAGCTTTCTTT
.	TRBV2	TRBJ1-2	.	CASSLGTSGYTF	TGTGCCAGCAGCCTCGGGACAAGTGGCTACACCTTC
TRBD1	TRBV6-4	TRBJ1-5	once	CASSRTGESNQPQHF	TGTGCCAGCAGCCGGACAGGGGAAAGCAATCAGCCCCAGCATTTT
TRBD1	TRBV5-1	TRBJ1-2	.	CASSPDRGGGYTF	TGCGCCAGCAGCCCGGACAGGGGTGGTGGCTACACCTTC
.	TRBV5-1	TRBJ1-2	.	CASSLDGSYGYTF	TGCGCCAGCAGCCTCGACGGGTCCTATGGCTACACCTTC
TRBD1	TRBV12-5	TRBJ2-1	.	CASGLVQGTGYNEQFF	TGTGCTAGTGGTTTGGTACAAGGGACAGGGTACAATGAGCAGTTCTTC